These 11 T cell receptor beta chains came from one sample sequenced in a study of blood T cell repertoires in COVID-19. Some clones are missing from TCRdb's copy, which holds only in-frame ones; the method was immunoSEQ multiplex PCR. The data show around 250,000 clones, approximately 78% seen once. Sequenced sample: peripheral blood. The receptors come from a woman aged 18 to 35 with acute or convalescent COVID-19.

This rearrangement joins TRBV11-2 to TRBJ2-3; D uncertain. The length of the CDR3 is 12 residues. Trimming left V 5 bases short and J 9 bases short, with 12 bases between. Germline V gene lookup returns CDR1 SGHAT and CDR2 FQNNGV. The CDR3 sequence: CASSTTSPTQYF. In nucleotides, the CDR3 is TGTGCCAGCAGCACAACCAGTCCAACGCAGTATTTT.

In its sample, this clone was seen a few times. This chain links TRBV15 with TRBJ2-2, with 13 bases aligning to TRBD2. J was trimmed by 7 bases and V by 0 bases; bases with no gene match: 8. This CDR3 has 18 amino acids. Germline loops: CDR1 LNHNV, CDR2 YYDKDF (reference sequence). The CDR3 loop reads CATSRDGLAGAMDGELFF. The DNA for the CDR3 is TGTGCCACCAGCAGAGATGGACTAGCGGGAGCAATGGACGGGGAGCTGTTTTTT.

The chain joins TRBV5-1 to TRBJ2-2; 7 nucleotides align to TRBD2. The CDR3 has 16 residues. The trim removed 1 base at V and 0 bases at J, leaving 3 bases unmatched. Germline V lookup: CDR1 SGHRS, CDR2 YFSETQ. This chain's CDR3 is CASSLSGVSNTGELFF. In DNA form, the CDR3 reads TGCGCCAGCAGCTTGAGCGGGGTTTCGAACACCGGGGAGCTGTTTTTT.

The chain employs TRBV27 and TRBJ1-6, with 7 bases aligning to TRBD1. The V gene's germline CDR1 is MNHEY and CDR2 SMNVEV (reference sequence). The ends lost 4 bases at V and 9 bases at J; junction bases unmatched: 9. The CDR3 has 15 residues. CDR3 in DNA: TGTGCCAGCAGTTCCCGACAGGGTAATAGTTCACCCCTCCACTTT. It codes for CASSSRQGNSSPLHF.

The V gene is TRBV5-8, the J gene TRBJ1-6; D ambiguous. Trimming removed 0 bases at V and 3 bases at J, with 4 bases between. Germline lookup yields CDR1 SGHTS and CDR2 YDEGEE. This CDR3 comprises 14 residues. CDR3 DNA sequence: TGTGCCAGCAGCTTGGGACACTATAATTCACCCCTCCACTTT. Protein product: CASSLGHYNSPLHF.

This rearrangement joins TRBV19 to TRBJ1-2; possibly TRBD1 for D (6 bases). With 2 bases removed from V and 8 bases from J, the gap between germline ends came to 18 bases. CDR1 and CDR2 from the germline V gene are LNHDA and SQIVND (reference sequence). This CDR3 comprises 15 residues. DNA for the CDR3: TGTGCCAGTAGTATATTGGGGGGGCCCGGGCGCGGCTACACCTTC. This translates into CASSILGGPGRGYTF.

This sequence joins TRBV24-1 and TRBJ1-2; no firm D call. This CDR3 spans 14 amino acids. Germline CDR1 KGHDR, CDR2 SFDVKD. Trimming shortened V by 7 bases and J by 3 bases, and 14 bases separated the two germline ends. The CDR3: CATSLNHLDYGYTF. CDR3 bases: TGTGCCACCAGCCTAAATCACCTCGACTATGGCTACACCTTC.

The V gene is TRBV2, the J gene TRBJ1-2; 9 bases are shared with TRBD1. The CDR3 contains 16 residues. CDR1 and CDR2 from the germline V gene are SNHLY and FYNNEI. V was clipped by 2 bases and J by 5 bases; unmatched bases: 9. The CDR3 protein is CASSEPRTGALYGYTF. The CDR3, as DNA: TGTGCCAGCAGTGAACCGCGGACAGGGGCTTTGTATGGCTACACCTTC.

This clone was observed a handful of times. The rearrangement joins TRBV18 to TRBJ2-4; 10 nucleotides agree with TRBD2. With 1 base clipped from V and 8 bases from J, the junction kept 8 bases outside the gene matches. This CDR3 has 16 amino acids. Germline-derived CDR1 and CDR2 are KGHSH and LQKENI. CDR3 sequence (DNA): TGTGCCAGCTCACCACTTCCTAGCGGGAGTGGGGACATTCAGTACTTC. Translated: CASSPLPSGSGDIQYF.

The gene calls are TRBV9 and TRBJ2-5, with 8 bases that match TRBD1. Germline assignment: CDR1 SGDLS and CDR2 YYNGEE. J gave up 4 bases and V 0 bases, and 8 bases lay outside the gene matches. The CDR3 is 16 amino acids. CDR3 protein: CASSVGRGPPLETQYF. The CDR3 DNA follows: TGTGCCAGCAGCGTAGGCAGGGGGCCCCCGTTAGAGACCCAGTACTTC. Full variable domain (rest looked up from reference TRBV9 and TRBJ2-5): DSGVTQTPKHLITATGQRVTLRCSPRSGDLSVYWYQQSLDQGLQFLIQYYNGEERAKGNILERFSAQQFPDLHSELNLSSLELGDSALYFCASSVGRGPPLETQYFGPGTRLLVL.

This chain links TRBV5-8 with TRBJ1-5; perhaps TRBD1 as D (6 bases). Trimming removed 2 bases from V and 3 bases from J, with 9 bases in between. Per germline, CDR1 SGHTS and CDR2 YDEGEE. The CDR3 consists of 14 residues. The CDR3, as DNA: TGTGCCAGCAGCTTCGGACAGTACAATCAGCCCCAGCATTTT. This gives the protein CASSFGQYNQPQHF.